The clone carrying this TCR beta chain was seen only once. Repertoires were generated with immunoSEQ multiplex PCR, while TCRdb's copy carries only in-frame clones and drops some. The table shows about 260,000 clones, with over 80% occurring only once. These data come from a study of blood T cell repertoires in COVID-19. Germline V lookup: CDR1 SNHLY, CDR2 FYNNEI. V lost 10 bases to trimming and J lost 5 bases, with 23 bases between them. The CDR3 is 16 residues long. The chain combines TRBV2 with TRBJ2-2; a weak D match, TRBD2 (6 bases). The TCR originated in a woman in her twenties or thirties with acute COVID-19. Sample: PBMCs or T cells enriched from blood (not recorded which). CDR3 nucleotides: TGTGCCACTACAACCGGGGGTGTAGTTGGGACCGGGGAGCTGTTTTTT. Protein product: CATTTGGVVGTGELFF.